The entry below describes one T cell receptor beta chain. Original handling: Scientists estimated how many nucleated cells there were by amplifying reference gene primers. The method was immunoSEQ multiplex PCR; TCRdb's version includes in-frame clones alone and lacks a portion of them. That table supplies the V and J calls and clone size; D and trimming were determined from the DNA. The table has about 220,000 clones, 70% to 85% seen once. CDR3 size: 15 residues. The V end was cut by 3 bases, the J end by 0 bases, with 8 bases between. Per germline, CDR1 LGHNA and CDR2 YSLEER. This record belongs to a study of blood T cell repertoires in COVID-19. Study-level background: Researchers got acute and convalescent COVID-19 samples from the United States, Italy and Spain. Nucleic acid was either cDNA or gDNA, and it came from T cells, B-cell-depleted T cells, or PBMCs.

The chain uses TRBV4-3 and TRBJ1-4; D is uncertain. The source of this sequence is a man over 45 with active or convalescent COVID-19. Sequenced input: peripheral blood. The CDR3, as DNA: TGCGCCAGCAGCCAGGACTTTGCAACTAATGAAAAACTGTTTTTT. It translates to CASSQDFATNEKLFF.